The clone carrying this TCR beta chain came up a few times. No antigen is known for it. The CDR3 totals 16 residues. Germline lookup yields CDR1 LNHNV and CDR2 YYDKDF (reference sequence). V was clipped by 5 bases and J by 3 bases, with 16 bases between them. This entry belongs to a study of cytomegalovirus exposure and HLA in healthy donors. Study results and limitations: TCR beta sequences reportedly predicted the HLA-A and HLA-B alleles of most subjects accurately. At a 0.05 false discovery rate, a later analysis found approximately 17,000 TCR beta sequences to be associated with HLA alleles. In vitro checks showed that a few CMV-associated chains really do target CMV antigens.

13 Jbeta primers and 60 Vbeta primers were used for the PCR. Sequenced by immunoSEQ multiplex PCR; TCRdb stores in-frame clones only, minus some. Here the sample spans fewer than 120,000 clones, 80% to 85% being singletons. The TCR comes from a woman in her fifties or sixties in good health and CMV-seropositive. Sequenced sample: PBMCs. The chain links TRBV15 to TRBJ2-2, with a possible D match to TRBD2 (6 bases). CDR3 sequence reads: CATSYWGRRDTGELFF. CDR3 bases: TGTGCCACCAGCTACTGGGGGAGGCGGGACACCGGGGAGCTGTTTTTT. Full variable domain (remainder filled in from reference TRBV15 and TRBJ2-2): DAMVIQNPRYQVTQFGKPVTLSCSQTLNHNVMYWYQQKSSQAPKLLFHYYDKDFNNEADTPDNFQSRRPNTSFCFLDIRSPGLGDTAMYLCATSYWGRRDTGELFFGEGSRLTVL.